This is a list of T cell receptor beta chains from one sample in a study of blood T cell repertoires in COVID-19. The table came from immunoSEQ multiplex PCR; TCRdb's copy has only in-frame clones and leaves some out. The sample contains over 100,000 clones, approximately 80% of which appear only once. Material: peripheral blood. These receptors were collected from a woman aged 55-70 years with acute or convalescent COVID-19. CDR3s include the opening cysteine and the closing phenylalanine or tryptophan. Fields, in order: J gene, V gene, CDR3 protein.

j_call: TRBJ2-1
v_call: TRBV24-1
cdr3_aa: CATSETSGGVYNEQFF

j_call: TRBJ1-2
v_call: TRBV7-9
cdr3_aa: CASSFTEGGGGYTF

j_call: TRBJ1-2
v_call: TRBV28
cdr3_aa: CASSFGSGYTF

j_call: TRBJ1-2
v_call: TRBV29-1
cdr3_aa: CSVEVFGGGYTF

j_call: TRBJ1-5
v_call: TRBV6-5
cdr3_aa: CASSSGPDGSQPQHF

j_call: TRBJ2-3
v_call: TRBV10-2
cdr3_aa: CASSEPGTSTDTQYF

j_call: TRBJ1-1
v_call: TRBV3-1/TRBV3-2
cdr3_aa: CASSSGQGFGEAFF

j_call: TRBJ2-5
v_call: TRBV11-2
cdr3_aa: CASSLGPERGGFRETQYF

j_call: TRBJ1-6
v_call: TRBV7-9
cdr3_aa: CASSPGTVNDSPLHF

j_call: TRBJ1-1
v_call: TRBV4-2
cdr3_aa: CASSPQGAQVGTEAFF